These T cell receptor beta chains were read from a single sample in a study of cytomegalovirus exposure and HLA in healthy donors. The repertoire was sequenced with immunoSEQ multiplex PCR; TCRdb's copy has only in-frame clones and lacks some. The table includes about 140,000 clones, about three quarters detected once. The material sequenced was PBMCs. The receptors were gathered from a man aged 40-55 years in good health and CMV-seronegative. Each CDR3 is given with its conserved first and last residue. The D gene is left open where the match is weak. Size tells how often a clone was seen (once, few, many) or the class of an expanded clone, and some rows leave it out.

>TRBJ2-1|TRBV7-2|TRBD2|once
TGTGCCAGCAGCCCACCCCAGAGGACTAGCGGGGGTTACCGGGAGCAGTTCTTC
CASSPPQRTSGGYREQFF
>TRBJ2-3|TRBV9|.|.
TGTGCCAGCAGCGTTACTAGAGCTAGCACAGATACGCAGTATTTT
CASSVTRASTDTQYF
>TRBJ1-3|TRBV7-6|.|.
TGTGCCAGCAGCCAGGGGCAGGGGCGGAGAAACACCATATATTTT
CASSQGQGRRNTIYF
>TRBJ2-7|TRBV19|TRBD2|.
TGTGCCAGTAGCACAACCCGACTAGCTCCTTACGAGCAGTACTTC
CASSTTRLAPYEQYF
>TRBJ2-1|TRBV4-2|TRBD1|.
TGTGCCAACAGCACCACAGGGGGCTTAGGCAATGAGCAGTTCTTC
CANSTTGGLGNEQFF
>TRBJ2-4|TRBV9|.|.
TGTGCCAGCAGCGTGGCCCCTGGGGCCAAAAACAGTCAGTACTTC
CASSVAPGAKNSQYF
>TRBJ2-5|TRBV7-9|TRBD1|few
TGTGCCAGCAGCCGAGTCGGGACAGGGCGGGAGACCCAGTACTTC
CASSRVGTGRETQYF
>TRBJ1-1|TRBV10-3|.|.
TGTGCCATCAGTGGAGGTGGAGGGACGGGTACTGAAGCTTTCTTT
CAISGGGGTGTEAFF
>TRBJ1-6|TRBV30|.|.
TGTGCCTGGAGTGAGGACAGCTCCTATAATTCACCCCTCCACTTT
CAWSEDSSYNSPLHF
>TRBJ1-5|TRBV28|.|.
TGTGCCAGCAGGCCAGGGGAATGGCGCAATCAGCCCCAGCATTTT
CASRPGEWRNQPQHF
>TRBJ1-2|TRBV7-9|TRBD1|.
TGTTCCAGCAGCTTCGCCGGGACAGGGTCCTATGGCTACACCTTC
CSSSFAGTGSYGYTF
>TRBJ1-5|TRBV9|TRBD1|.
TGTGCCAGCAGCGCCGGACAGGGCGGCAATCAGCCCCAGCATTTT
CASSAGQGGNQPQHF
>TRBJ2-3|TRBV28|.|.
TGTGCCAGCAGGGCGACAGGGACTAGCACAGATACGCAGTATTTT
CASRATGTSTDTQYF
>TRBJ2-5|TRBV28|.|few
TGTGCCATCCGCCCGACAGTTCAAGAGACCCAGTACTTC
CAIRPTVQETQYF
>TRBJ2-7|TRBV14|TRBD1|once
TGTGCCAGCAGCCAATCGGGACAGGGAAACGAGCAGTACTTC
CASSQSGQGNEQYF
>TRBJ2-7|TRBV6-5|.|.
TGTGCCAGCAGGGTAGACAGGACTTCCTACGAGCAGTACTTC
CASRVDRTSYEQYF
>TRBJ1-3|TRBV7-9|TRBD1|.
TGTGCCAGCAGCTTACCAATGACAGGGCCTGGAAACACCATATATTTT
CASSLPMTGPGNTIYF
>TRBJ2-2|TRBV21-1|.|.
TGTGCCGGCAGCAAACAAGGTGGACAGACGAACACCGGGGAGCTGTTTTTT
CAGSKQGGQTNTGELFF
>TRBJ1-5|TRBV5-8|.|.
TGTGCCAGCAGCTTGCTAATAGGGGTCGGCGGAAATCAGCCCCAGCATTTT
CASSLLIGVGGNQPQHF
>TRBJ2-5|TRBV19|TRBD1|.
TGTGCCAGTAGTAACAGGGGGACGGAGACCCAGTACTTC
CASSNRGTETQYF
>TRBJ1-6|TRBV19|.|.
TGTGCCAGTAGTCCGCAGGGGTCCGTATCTTCACCCCTCCACTTT
CASSPQGSVSSPLHF
>TRBJ2-1|TRBV7-2|TRBD2|.
TGTGCCAGCAGCCAGCGGGGGTTTCATGAGCAGTTCTTC
CASSQRGFHEQFF
>TRBJ2-1|TRBV4-1|.|.
TGCGCCAGCAGCCAAGATCAGGCAGAATACAATGAGCAGTTCTTC
CASSQDQAEYNEQFF
>TRBJ2-3|TRBV6-1|TRBD2|.
TGTGCCAGCAGTGCGGGCGGGGGGCACACAGATACGCAGTATTTT
CASSAGGGHTDTQYF
>TRBJ2-7|TRBV5-1|.|.
TGCGCCAGCAGCTTGACCGGGTCCTCCTACGAGCAGTACTTC
CASSLTGSSYEQYF
>TRBJ2-1|TRBV7-3|TRBD2|.
TGTGCCAGCAGCTTAACGGGAGCGGGGACTTACAATGAGCAGTTCTTC
CASSLTGAGTYNEQFF
>TRBJ1-4|TRBV15|TRBD1|.
TGTGCCACCAGCGGTGCCCGAGGGACAGGGGAAAAACTGTTTTTT
CATSGARGTGEKLFF
>TRBJ2-7|TRBV9|.|.
TGTGCCAGCAGCGTGTCCTACCAATACCCTGGCTACGAGCAGTACTTC
CASSVSYQYPGYEQYF
>TRBJ2-2|TRBV18|.|.
TGTGCCAGCTCACCACGGTCTGGACAGCTCACCGGGGAGCTGTTTTTT
CASSPRSGQLTGELFF
>TRBJ2-7|TRBV5-1|TRBD1|.
TGCGCCAGCAGTTGGGACAGGGCGGATTACGAGCAGTACTTC
CASSWDRADYEQYF
>TRBJ1-5|TRBV2|.|.
TGTGCCAGCACTTCCGGGTTATACGGCAATCAGCCCCAGCATTTT
CASTSGLYGNQPQHF
>TRBJ2-2|TRBV28|.|.
TGTGCCAGCAGTTTGAGCGTGGAGGGGTCCGGGGAGCTGTTTTTT
CASSLSVEGSGELFF